These 6 T cell receptor beta chains came from one sample sequenced in a study of T cells in localized non-small cell lung cancer. Only in-frame clones appear in the TCRdb table, and some are missing; sequencing was by immunoSEQ multiplex PCR. The sample holds 40,000 to 55,000 clones; 81% are singletons and the top ten take 17%. The material was peripheral blood mononuclear cells, obtained before any cancer treatment. All receptors come from a man aged 40-75 years with stage III lung adenocarcinoma.

The chain employs TRBV5-1 and TRBJ2-5, with D possibly being TRBD1 (6 bases). V was pared by 2 bases and J by 2 bases, with 10 bases between. CDR1 and CDR2 (germline): SGHRS, YFSETQ. There are 14 residues in the CDR3. The CDR3 spells CASSLGQGQETQYF. CDR3 bases: TGCGCCAGCAGCTTAGGGCAGGGGCAAGAGACCCAGTACTTC. Drawing the rest from reference TRBV5-1 and TRBJ2-5, the complete variable domain is KAGVTQTPRYLIKTRGQQVTLSCSPISGHRSVSWYQQTPGQGLQFLFEYFSETQRNKGNFPGRFSGRQFSNSRSEMNVSTLELGDSALYLCASSLGQGQETQYFGPGTRLLVL.

This clone was observed a few times. The chain has TRBV5-8 and TRBJ2-3; TRBD1 matches at 10 bases. Germline values: CDR1 SGHTS, CDR2 YDEGEE. The CDR3 sequence is 15 residues long. V gave up 0 bases and J gave up 5 bases; unmatched junction bases: 3. CDR3 amino acids: CASSLGGTGVDTQYF. The CDR3 region has the DNA TGTGCCAGCAGCTTGGGAGGGACAGGGGTAGATACGCAGTATTTT.

The V call is TRBV2, the J call TRBJ2-3; perhaps TRBD1 as D (6 bases). Trimming removed 6 bases from V and 4 bases from J, with 20 bases in between. The CDR3 extends over 16 amino acids. Germline lookup yields CDR1 SNHLY and CDR2 FYNNEI. The CDR3 coding sequence is TGTGCCAGCAGAGGAACTATACAGGGAATGTCAGATACGCAGTATTTT. This codes for CASRGTIQGMSDTQYF.

About this clone itself: The junction and the germline gene differ at one end; a read error may be behind it. This chain joins TRBV6-5 and TRBJ1-1; D remains unclear. Germline V gene data show CDR1 as MNHEY and CDR2 as SVGAGI. The CDR3 runs to 12 residues. The DNA of the CDR3 is TGCGCCAGCCGCATGGGGAGCACTGAAGCTTTCTTT. It encodes CASRMGSTEAFF.

This clone appeared a single time. The chain employs TRBV5-5 and TRBJ2-3; possibly TRBD1 for D (6 bases). Per germline, CDR1 SGHKS and CDR2 YYEKEE (reference sequence). Trimming left V 2 bases short and J 4 bases short, with 11 bases between. The CDR3 covers 14 residues. CDR3 amino acids: CASSFPWGPDTQYF. Written as DNA, the CDR3 is TGTGCCAGCAGCTTTCCTTGGGGGCCAGATACGCAGTATTTT.

This sequence joins TRBV7-7 and TRBJ2-2; 7 bases are a match to TRBD2. The V gene's germline CDR1 is SSHAT and CDR2 FNYEAQ (reference sequence). The trim removed 5 bases at V and 6 bases at J, leaving 6 bases unmatched. The CDR3 is 14 amino acids. DNA of the CDR3: TGTGCCAGCAGCACCACTAGCGTTGCCGGGGAGCTGTTTTTT. As protein: CASSTTSVAGELFF.